These 31 T cell receptor beta chains originate from one sample sequenced in a study of cytomegalovirus exposure and HLA in healthy donors. The primer mix had 60 Vbeta and 13 Jbeta primers. Sequencing used immunoSEQ multiplex PCR; TCRdb keeps in-frame clones, though not all of them. Seen here are around 170,000 clones, over 80% observed once, and the top ten hold 1.5%. Sequenced material: PBMCs. These receptors were taken from a woman aged 18-35 years in good health and CMV-seronegative.

This clone was observed a single time. The rearrangement uses TRBV11-1 and TRBJ2-7; D remains ambiguous. With 1 base removed from V and 2 bases from J, the gap between germline ends came to 9 bases. The CDR3 has 14 residues. The germline CDR1 and CDR2 sequences are SGHAT and FQDESV (reference sequence). CDR3 DNA: TGTGCCAGCAGCTTAGTTGCCGGAGCCTACGAGCAGTACTTC. It specifies CASSLVAGAYEQYF.

The rearrangement joins TRBV2 to TRBJ2-5; tentative D call: TRBD2 (6 bases). This CDR3 region has 12 residues. Trimming stripped 8 bases from V and 3 bases from J, with 10 bases between. CDR1 and CDR2 from the germline V gene are SNHLY and FYNNEI. This CDR3 reads CASSGTEETQYF. The CDR3 bases are TGTGCCAGCTCCGGGACTGAAGAGACCCAGTACTTC.

The genes are TRBV9 and TRBJ2-5; D call uncertain. V was clipped by 3 bases and J by 2 bases, with 20 bases between them. This CDR3 region has 17 residues. Germline V CDR1 and CDR2: SGDLS, YYNGEE. The DNA of the CDR3 is TGTGCCAGCAGCGACAACCTAGGTTCCGCGGATCAAGAGACCCAGTACTTC. Its translation: CASSDNLGSADQETQYF.

This chain connects TRBV5-5 to TRBJ1-4; D may be TRBD1 (6 bases). The CDR3 length is 15 residues. V lost 3 bases and J 3 bases, leaving 12 bases between the germline ends. Per germline, CDR1 SGHKS and CDR2 YYEKEE (reference sequence). The CDR3 here is CASSWAGGSNEKLFF. The CDR3 nucleotides read TGTGCCAGCAGCTGGGCTGGGGGCTCTAATGAAAAACTGTTTTTT.

DNA of the CDR3: TGTGCCAGCTCACTACCGGGACAGGGGTTAAAACTGTTTTTT. This sequence encodes CASSLPGQGLKLFF. The chain couples TRBV18 to TRBJ1-4; TRBD1 aligns across 10 bases. J was trimmed by 10 bases and V by 4 bases; bases with no gene match: 6. Per germline, CDR1 KGHSH and CDR2 LQKENI. The CDR3 is made up of 14 amino acids. Drawing the rest from reference TRBV18 and TRBJ1-4, the complete variable domain is NAGVMQNPRHLVRRRGQEARLRCSPMKGHSHVYWYRQLPEEGLKFMVYLQKENIIDESGMPKERFSAEFPKEGPSILRIQQVVRGDSAAYFCASSLPGQGLKLFFGSGTQLSVL.

The chain joins TRBV19 to TRBJ1-2; the match to TRBD1 covers 7 bases. V trimming: 2 bases; J trimming: 2 bases; junction bases outside the gene matches: 5. Germline V CDR1 and CDR2: LNHDA, SQIVND (reference sequence). The CDR3 has 15 amino acids. CDR3 nucleotides: TGTGCCAGTAGTATATTCCCAGGGGGGAACTATGGCTACACCTTC. This codes for CASSIFPGGNYGYTF. The variable domain in full, completed from reference TRBV19 and TRBJ1-2, reads DGGITQSPKYLFRKEGQNVTLSCEQNLNHDAMYWYRQDPGQGLRLIYYSQIVNDFQKGDIAEGYSVSREKKESFPLTVTSAQKNPTAFYLCASSIFPGGNYGYTFGSGTRLTVV.

V gene TRBV30 combines with J gene TRBJ2-5, with D tentatively TRBD1 (5 bases). Germline values: CDR1 GTSNPN, CDR2 SVGIG (reference sequence). The CDR3 is made up of 15 amino acids. Trimming took off 3 bases at V and 4 bases at J, with 18 bases between the two ends. Here the CDR3 DNA reads TGTGCCTGGAGCCGAGTGAACAGGTCCCCAGAGACCCAGTACTTC. Translation gives CAWSRVNRSPETQYF.

V gene TRBV6-1 combines with J gene TRBJ2-5, with 13 bases that match TRBD2. V was pared by 2 bases and J by 8 bases, with 2 bases of the junction left unmatched. The CDR3 runs to 14 residues. Looked up from germline, CDR1 is MNHNS and CDR2 is SASEGT. As DNA, the CDR3 is TGTGCCAGCAGTGAATGGACTAGCGGGGGAACCCAGTACTTC. Its protein product is CASSEWTSGGTQYF.

DNA for the CDR3: TGCGCCAGCAGCCAAGATACGGGACAGACCTACGAGCAGTACTTC. Translation gives CASSQDTGQTYEQYF. This rearrangement joins TRBV4-1 to TRBJ2-7; 7 nucleotides line up with TRBD1. Germline values: CDR1 MGHRA, CDR2 YSYEKL. The V gene end was trimmed by 0 bases and the J gene end by 2 bases; junction bases not matched to a gene: 4. The CDR3 totals 15 residues.

In this sample, this clone turned up once. The chain links TRBV11-2 to TRBJ1-3; 9 nucleotides agree with TRBD1. Looked up from germline, CDR1 is SGHAT and CDR2 is FQNNGV. V gave up 2 bases and J gave up 8 bases; unmatched junction bases: 4. The CDR3 has 14 amino acids. CDR3 in amino acids: CASSLPGQGYTIYF. CDR3 coding DNA: TGTGCCAGCAGCTTACCGGGACAGGGTTACACCATATATTTT.

This sequence joins TRBV27 and TRBJ2-3; TRBD1 aligns across 8 bases. Per the germline V gene, CDR1 is MNHEY and CDR2 is SMNVEV (reference sequence). Germline trimming cut 6 bases from V and 3 bases from J; bases unmatched to any gene: 11. CDR3 size: 16 residues. This CDR3 reads CASSPAGQAGTDTQYF. The CDR3 DNA reads as TGTGCCAGCAGCCCGGCGGGACAGGCGGGGACAGATACGCAGTATTTT.

The rearrangement links TRBV5-6 to TRBJ1-1; D call uncertain. CDR1 SGHDT and CDR2 YYEEEE come from the germline V gene. CDR3 size: 17 residues. Trimming cost V 3 bases and J 0 bases, with 18 bases left between them. The CDR3 DNA sequence: TGTGCCAGCAGCTACCCGGATCGGCCAGGAATGAACACTGAAGCTTTCTTT. Translation: CASSYPDRPGMNTEAFF.

The V gene is TRBV21-1, the J gene TRBJ2-5; TRBD2 reflects the table's D call only, with no check against the DNA. TRBV21-1 is shown as a pseudogene. CDR3 size: 19 residues. The CDR3 DNA is TGTGCCAGCAGCAAAGCGGCCGGGGGGGGACCCTTTCGGCGGGAGACCCAGTACTTC. Translating it yields CASSKAAGGGPFRRETQYF.

The chain has TRBV7-9 and TRBJ1-2, with 8 nucleotides matching TRBD1. This CDR3 is 13 amino acids long. Germline loops: CDR1 SEHNR, CDR2 FQNEAQ (reference sequence). The junction had 5 bases not matched to a gene; V was cut back by 6 bases and J by 5 bases. As DNA, the CDR3 is TGTGCCAGCAGTTCGGACAGGGTTTATGGCTACACCTTC. Residues: CASSSDRVYGYTF.

The chain recombines TRBV2 with TRBJ2-2; D might be TRBD1 (5 bases). CDR1 and CDR2 from the germline V gene are SNHLY and FYNNEI. This CDR3 is 14 amino acids long. The V end lost 6 bases, the J end lost 4 bases, and 12 bases lay between the germline ends. The CDR3 region has the DNA TGTGCCAGCAGGACCGACAGTAGCACCGGGGAGCTGTTTTTT. Its protein is CASRTDSSTGELFF.

This clone was recorded a few times. The J gene is TRBJ1-1, the V gene TRBV11-3; D ambiguous. V was pared by 5 bases and J by 1 base, with 11 bases between. The CDR3 spans 14 residues. Germline V gene lookup returns CDR1 SGHNT and CDR2 YENEEA. The chain's CDR3 is CASSLLTTNTEAFF. In nucleotides, the CDR3 is TGTGCCAGCAGCCTGCTCACTACGAACACTGAAGCTTTCTTT.

This chain links TRBV5-1 with TRBJ1-1; weak D call: TRBD1 (5 bases). This CDR3 is built from 18 residues. Germline V CDR1 and CDR2: SGHRS, YFSETQ. The ends were cut back, 4 bases at V and 1 base at J, with 23 bases in the middle. CDR3 DNA sequence: TGCGCCAGCAGCACAAAAGGCGGGCAGGGAGGGAAGAACACTGAAGCTTTCTTT. It specifies CASSTKGGQGGKNTEAFF. The variable domain in full, completed from reference TRBV5-1 and TRBJ1-1, reads KAGVTQTPRYLIKTRGQQVTLSCSPISGHRSVSWYQQTPGQGLQFLFEYFSETQRNKGNFPGRFSGRQFSNSRSEMNVSTLELGDSALYLCASSTKGGQGGKNTEAFFGQGTRLTVV.

The V and J genes are TRBV21-1 and TRBJ2-4; the listed D gene, TRBD1, was not tested against the DNA. TRBV21-1 is assigned pseudogene status. The CDR3 extends over 17 amino acids. In DNA, the CDR3 is TGTGCCAGCAGCAAGGCTGGTTACCAACGTGGCCCATACATTCAGTACTTC. Encoded protein: CASSKAGYQRGPYIQYF.

The J gene is TRBJ1-3, the V gene TRBV5-1; D remains unclear. V lost 4 bases to trimming and J lost 0 bases, with 11 bases between them. The CDR3 has 15 amino acids. CDR1 and CDR2 (germline): SGHRS, YFSETQ. The CDR3 loop is CASSPDSNSGNTIYF. The CDR3 nucleotides are TGCGCCAGCAGCCCTGACTCAAACTCTGGAAACACCATATATTTT.

The V gene is TRBV15, the J gene TRBJ1-4; D is uncertain. The germline V and J ends were trimmed by 3 bases and 0 bases, with 17 bases remaining between them. This CDR3 has 18 amino acids. Per the germline V gene, CDR1 is LNHNV and CDR2 is YYDKDF (reference sequence). CDR3 DNA: TGTGCCACCAGCAGGCCGAATCTTAAGATAGCAACTAATGAAAAACTGTTTTTT. This encodes CATSRPNLKIATNEKLFF.

This rearrangement joins TRBV7-8 to TRBJ2-5; 8 nucleotides align to TRBD1. Germline trimming cut 5 bases from V and 4 bases from J; bases unmatched to any gene: 9. CDR3 length equals 15 residues. The V gene's germline CDR1 is SGHVS and CDR2 FQNEAQ. Written as DNA, the CDR3 is TGTGCCAGCAGCCTTGTTGGACAGGGATCAGAGACCCAGTACTTC. Translating it yields CASSLVGQGSETQYF. The full variable domain, rest sourced from reference TRBV7-8 and TRBJ2-5, is GAGVSQSPRYKVAKRGQDVALRCDPISGHVSLFWYQQALGQGPEFLTYFQNEAQLDKSGLPSDRFFAERPEGSVSTLKIQRTQQEDSAVYLCASSLVGQGSETQYFGPGTRLLVL.

The rearrangement links TRBV29-1 to TRBJ2-2; tentative D call: TRBD2 (7 bases). V was pared by 4 bases and J by 4 bases, with 13 bases between. Germline V lookup: CDR1 SQVTM, CDR2 ANQGSEA. CDR3 length: 14 residues. The CDR3 region has the DNA TGCAGCGTTGTAGGGGGGGCAGGCACCGGGGAGCTGTTTTTT. Translated, it gives CSVVGGAGTGELFF.

This rearrangement joins TRBV5-1 to TRBJ1-4; tentatively, D is TRBD1 (5 bases). The V gene lost 0 bases and the J gene lost 5 bases, with 11 bases spanning the gap. The CDR3 has 15 amino acids. In germline, CDR1 is SGHRS, CDR2 YFSETQ. CDR3: CASSLALSGNEKLFF. CDR3 nucleotide sequence: TGCGCCAGCAGCTTGGCCTTATCAGGGAATGAAAAACTGTTTTTT.

The J gene is TRBJ1-4, the V gene TRBV10-3, with a possible D match to TRBD1 (6 bases). CDR1 and CDR2 from the germline V gene are ENHRY and SYGVKD. The V end lost 0 bases, the J end lost 7 bases, and 12 bases lay between the germline ends. CDR3 length: 15 residues. CDR3 sequence reads: CAISESMSGVEKLFF. The CDR3 region has the DNA TGTGCCATCAGTGAGTCTATGTCAGGGGTTGAAAAACTGTTTTTT.

V is TRBV5-8 and J is TRBJ1-5; TRBD1 matches at 9 bases. The junction had 7 bases not matched to a gene; V was cut back by 3 bases and J by 6 bases. CDR3 length: 15 residues. Germline CDR1 SGHTS, CDR2 YDEGEE. CDR3 bases: TGTGCCAGCAGCTCTCTACAGGGGGCGGTTCAGCCCCAGCATTTT. Translated, it gives CASSSLQGAVQPQHF.

As to this clone: Its ends do not fully match the called genes, so a read error is possible. The genes are TRBV7-9 and TRBJ1-2, with 8 bases lining up with TRBD1. CDR3 length: 15 residues. Looked up from germline, CDR1 is SEHNR and CDR2 is FQNEAQ (reference sequence). CDR3 region: CSSSLRQGSPSGYTF. CDR3 in DNA: TGTTCCAGCAGCTTACGACAGGGGTCTCCTTCTGGCTACACCTTC.

The rearrangement joins TRBV30 to TRBJ2-3, with 7 positions matching TRBD2. The V gene end was trimmed by 2 bases and the J gene end by 1 base; junction bases not matched to a gene: 6. CDR1 and CDR2 (germline): GTSNPN, SVGIG (reference sequence). The CDR3 sequence is 15 residues long. In DNA form, the CDR3 reads TGTGCCTGGAGTCAGAGCGGGGCCGGCACAGATACGCAGTATTTT. Amino acids: CAWSQSGAGTDTQYF.

The V and J genes are TRBV2 and TRBJ2-2; 9 bases are a match to TRBD1. This CDR3 region has 14 residues. After removal of 6 bases from V and 6 bases from J, the junction contained 5 bases not matched to a gene. The germline gives CDR1 SNHLY, CDR2 FYNNEI. The CDR3 region is CASSLGTGPGELFF. The DNA of the CDR3 is TGTGCCAGCAGCCTCGGGACAGGGCCCGGGGAGCTGTTTTTT.

The chain joins TRBV5-1 to TRBJ2-7, with TRBD1 identical over 7 bases. The germline V gene encodes CDR1 SGHRS and CDR2 YFSETQ. The CDR3 runs to 12 residues. With 5 bases clipped from V and 3 bases from J, the junction kept 2 bases outside the gene matches. The CDR3 loop reads CASRRDSYEQYF. In nucleotides, the CDR3 is TGCGCCAGCAGACGGGACAGCTACGAGCAGTACTTC.

The rearrangement joins TRBV2 to TRBJ2-2; 9 bases line up with TRBD1. Germline V gene lookup returns CDR1 SNHLY and CDR2 FYNNEI. The V and J ends lost 8 bases and 5 bases, in that order; junction bases with no gene match: 9. The CDR3 runs 15 residues. The CDR3 bases are TGTGCCAGCCTAGGGACAGGGTTGTCAACCGGGGAGCTGTTTTTT. Translating it yields CASLGTGLSTGELFF. Variable domain in full (rest from reference TRBV2 and TRBJ2-2): EPEVTQTPSHQVTQMGQEVILRCVPISNHLYFYWYRQILGQKVEFLVSFYNNEISEKSEIFDDQFSVERPDGSNFTLKIRSTKLEDSAMYFCASLGTGLSTGELFFGEGSRLTVL.

In the case of this clone: The sample has other DNA sequences that encode this CDR3 too. J is TRBJ1-3 and V is TRBV5-1; no clear D gene. Germline V gives CDR1 SGHRS, CDR2 YFSETQ. V shed 0 bases and J shed 4 bases, with 11 bases lying between them. The CDR3 has 15 residues. This CDR3 is CASSLVAGSGNTIYF. The CDR3 DNA reads as TGCGCCAGCAGCTTGGTTGCGGGGTCAGGAAACACCATATATTTT.